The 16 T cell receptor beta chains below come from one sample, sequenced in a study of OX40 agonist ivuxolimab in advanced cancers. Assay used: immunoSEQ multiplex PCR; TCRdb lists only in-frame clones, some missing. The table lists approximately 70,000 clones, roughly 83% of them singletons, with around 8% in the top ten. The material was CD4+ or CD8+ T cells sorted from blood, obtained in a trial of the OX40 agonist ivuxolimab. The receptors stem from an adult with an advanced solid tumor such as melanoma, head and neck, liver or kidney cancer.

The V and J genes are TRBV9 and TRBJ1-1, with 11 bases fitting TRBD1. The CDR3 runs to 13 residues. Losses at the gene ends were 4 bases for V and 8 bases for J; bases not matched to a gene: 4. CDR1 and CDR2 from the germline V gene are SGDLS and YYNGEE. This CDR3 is CASSIRDRGEAFF. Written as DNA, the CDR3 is TGTGCCAGCAGCATCCGGGACAGGGGGGAAGCTTTCTTT.

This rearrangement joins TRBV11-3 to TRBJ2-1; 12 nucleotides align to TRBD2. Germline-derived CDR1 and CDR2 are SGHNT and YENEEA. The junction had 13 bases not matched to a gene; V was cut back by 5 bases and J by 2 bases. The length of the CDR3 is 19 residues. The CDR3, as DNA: TGTGCCAGCAGCGGGACTAGCGGGCGAGCAGCAGGACCCTACAATGAGCAGTTCTTC. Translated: CASSGTSGRAAGPYNEQFF.

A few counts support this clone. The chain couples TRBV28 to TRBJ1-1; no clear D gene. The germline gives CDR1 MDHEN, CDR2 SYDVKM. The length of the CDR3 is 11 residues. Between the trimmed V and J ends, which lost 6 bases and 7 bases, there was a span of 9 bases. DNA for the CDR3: TGTGCCAGCAGGTCGGGGAATGAAGCTTTCTTT. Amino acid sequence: CASRSGNEAFF.

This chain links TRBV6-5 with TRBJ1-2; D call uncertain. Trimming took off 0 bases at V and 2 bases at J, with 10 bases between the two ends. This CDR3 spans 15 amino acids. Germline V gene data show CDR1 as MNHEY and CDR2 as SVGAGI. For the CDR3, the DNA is TGTGCCAGCAGTTACTCGATGGAGGGAAACTATGGCTACACCTTC. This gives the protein CASSYSMEGNYGYTF.

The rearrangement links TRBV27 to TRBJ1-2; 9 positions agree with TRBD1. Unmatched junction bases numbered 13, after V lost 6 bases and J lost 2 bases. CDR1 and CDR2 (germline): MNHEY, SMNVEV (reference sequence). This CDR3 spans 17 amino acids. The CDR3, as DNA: TGTGCCAGCAGGGAAGATGGGCGACAGGGGGGAAACTATGGCTACACCTTC. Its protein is CASREDGRQGGNYGYTF.

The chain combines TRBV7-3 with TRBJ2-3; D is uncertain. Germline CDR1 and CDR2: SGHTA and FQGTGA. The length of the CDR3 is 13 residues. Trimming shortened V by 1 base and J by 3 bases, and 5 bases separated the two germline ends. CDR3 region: CASSLSRTDTQYF. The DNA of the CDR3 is TGTGCCAGCAGCTTAAGCCGAACAGATACGCAGTATTTT.

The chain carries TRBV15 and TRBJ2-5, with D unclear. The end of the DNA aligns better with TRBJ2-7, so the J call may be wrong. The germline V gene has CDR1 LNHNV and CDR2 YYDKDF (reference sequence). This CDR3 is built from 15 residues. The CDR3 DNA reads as TGTGCCACCAGCACCACCCTTGGGGTTAACTACGAGCAGTACTTC. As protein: CATSTTLGVNYEQYF.

Written as DNA, the CDR3 is TGTGCCAGCAGCTTGGCCGGGGGCGGGCTCAGAGGCGAGCAGTACTTC. Translating it yields CASSLAGGGLRGEQYF. The chain links TRBV5-5 to TRBJ2-7; tentatively, D is TRBD1 or TRBD2 (6 bases each). The CDR3 is 16 residues long. V was trimmed by 0 bases and J by 6 bases, leaving 19 bases between them. Per the germline V gene, CDR1 is SGHKS and CDR2 is YYEKEE (reference sequence). Full variable domain (remainder filled in from reference TRBV5-5 and TRBJ2-7): DAGVTQSPTHLIKTRGQQVTLRCSPISGHKSVSWYQQVLGQGPQFIFQYYEKEERGRGNFPDRFSARQFPNYSSELNVNALLLGDSALYLCASSLAGGGLRGEQYFGPGTRLTVT.

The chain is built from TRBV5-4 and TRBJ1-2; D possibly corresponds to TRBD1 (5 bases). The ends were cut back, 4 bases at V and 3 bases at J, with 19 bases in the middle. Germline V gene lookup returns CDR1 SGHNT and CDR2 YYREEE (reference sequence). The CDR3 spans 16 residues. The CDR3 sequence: CASSPAGQPGDYGYTF. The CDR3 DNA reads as TGTGCCAGCAGCCCTGCGGGGCAGCCGGGGGACTATGGCTACACCTTC.

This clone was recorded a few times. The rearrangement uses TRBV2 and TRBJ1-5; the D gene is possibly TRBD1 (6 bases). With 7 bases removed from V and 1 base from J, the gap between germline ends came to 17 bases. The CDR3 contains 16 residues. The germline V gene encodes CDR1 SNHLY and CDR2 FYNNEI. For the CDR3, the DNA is TGTGCCAGCACGGGACTGCGAACAGGGAGCAATCAGCCCCAGCATTTT. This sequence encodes CASTGLRTGSNQPQHF.

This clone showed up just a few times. The CDR3 sequence: CASSPLQGNGTDTQYF. CDR3 in DNA: TGTGCCAGCAGCCCGCTCCAGGGGAATGGTACAGATACGCAGTATTTT. This chain uses TRBV7-9 with TRBJ2-3; D perhaps matches TRBD1 (6 bases). The germline V gene encodes CDR1 SEHNR and CDR2 FQNEAQ (reference sequence). This CDR3 has 16 residues. V lost 5 bases and J lost 3, with 18 bases in between.

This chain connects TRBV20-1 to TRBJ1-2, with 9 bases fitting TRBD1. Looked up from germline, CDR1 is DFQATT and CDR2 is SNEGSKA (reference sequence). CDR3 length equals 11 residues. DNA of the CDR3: TGCAGGAAAGGACAGGGGAATGGCTACACCTTC. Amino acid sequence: CRKGQGNGYTF.

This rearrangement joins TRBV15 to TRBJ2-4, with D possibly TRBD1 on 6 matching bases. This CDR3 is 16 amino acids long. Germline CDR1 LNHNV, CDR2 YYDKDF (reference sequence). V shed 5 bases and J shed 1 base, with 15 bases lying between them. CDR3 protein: CATSGRQARAKNIQYF. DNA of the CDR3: TGTGCCACCAGCGGACGACAGGCAAGGGCCAAAAACATTCAGTACTTC.

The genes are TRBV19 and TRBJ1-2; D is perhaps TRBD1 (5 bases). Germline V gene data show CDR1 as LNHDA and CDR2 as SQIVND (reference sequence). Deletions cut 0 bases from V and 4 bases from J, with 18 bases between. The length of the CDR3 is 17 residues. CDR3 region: CASSIDGGTGVGYGYTF. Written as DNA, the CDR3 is TGTGCCAGTAGTATAGATGGGGGGACGGGGGTCGGCTATGGCTACACCTTC.

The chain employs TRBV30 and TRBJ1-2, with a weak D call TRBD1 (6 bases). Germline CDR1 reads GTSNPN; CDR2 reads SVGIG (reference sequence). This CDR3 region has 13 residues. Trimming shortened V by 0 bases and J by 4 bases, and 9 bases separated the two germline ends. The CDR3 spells CAWSVMDSYGYTF. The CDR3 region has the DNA TGTGCCTGGAGTGTAATGGACAGCTATGGCTACACCTTC.

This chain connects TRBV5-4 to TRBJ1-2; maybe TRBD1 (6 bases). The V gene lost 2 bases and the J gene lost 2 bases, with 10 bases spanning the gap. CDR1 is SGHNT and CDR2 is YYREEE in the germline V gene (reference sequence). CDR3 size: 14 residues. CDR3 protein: CASSFLDRNYGYTF. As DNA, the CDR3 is TGTGCCAGCAGCTTCCTTGACAGGAACTATGGCTACACCTTC.